This T cell receptor (beta chain) is from a study of T cells after yellow fever vaccination. Background on the study: For low cell numbers, libraries were made with SMART-Seq v4 Ultra Low Input. Study observations and caveats: Within FACS-sorted repertoires, abundant clonotypes contaminating from the bulk population could be present. Reappearance after the booster was observed for most primary-vaccination clones (around 95% CD4, around 90% CD8).

Per the germline V gene, CDR1 is LGHDT and CDR2 is YNNKEL (reference sequence). With 10 bases removed from V and 0 bases from J, the gap between germline ends came to 24 bases. CDR3 length equals 17 residues. 5'RACE template switching added a universal primer site and UMIs to TCR cDNA. TCRdb fed the 5' RACE reads into MiXCR, producing one record per CDR3 protein. The sample holds approximately 140,000 distinct CDR3 sequences; 6.5% to 8.5% are singletons and the top ten take less than 0.95%. Ten or more counts support this clonotype. As yet, its antigen is unknown. Material: CD4+ T cells sorted from PBMCs, obtained 5 days after the yellow fever booster vaccination. The TCR comes from a man aged 25 to 40 who received the YFV17D yellow fever vaccine. This chain uses TRBV3-1 with TRBJ2-5; tentative D call: TRBD2 (6 bases). CDR3 sequence (DNA): TGTGCCACACGTGCGGGACCAAGGGGAATGTACCAAGAGACCCAGTACTTC. It translates to CATRAGPRGMYQETQYF.